This T cell receptor beta chain was sequenced for a study of control samples from healthy donors and cancer patients. The method was immunoSEQ multiplex PCR; TCRdb's version includes in-frame clones alone and lacks a portion of them. The sample includes 250,000 to 300,000 clones, approximately 80% of them seen just once. The CDR3 sequence is 13 residues long. The V end lost 1 base, the J end lost 7 bases, and 10 bases lay between the germline ends. Germline loops: CDR1 LGHDT, CDR2 YNNKEL (reference sequence). Specimen: PBMCs. The V and J genes are TRBV3-1 (or the pseudogene TRBV3-2) and TRBJ1-1, with a weak D call TRBD1 (5 bases). This clonotype originated in a woman aged 55 to 70 with lung cancer. The DNA for the CDR3 is TGTGCCAGCAGCCAAGGAGGGGACCTTGAAGCTTTCTTT. This sequence encodes CASSQGGDLEAFF.